The 20 T cell receptor beta chains reported below all come from one sample, sequenced in a study of response to subunit inactivated influenza vaccine. MiXCR was run by TCRdb on the RT-PCR reads, yielding one entry per CDR3 protein. Among hundreds of thousands of distinct CDR3 sequences listed, approximately 7.1% were seen once. Material: PBMCs from blood, obtained around 25 months after vaccination. The source of these receptors is a man between 50 and 70 years old who received an inactivated influenza vaccine.

This clonotype was counted between two and nine times. The rearrangement uses TRBV4-3 and TRBJ2-3, with D possibly TRBD2 on 7 matching bases. Trimming shortened V by 5 bases and J by 7 bases, and 16 bases separated the two germline ends. CDR3 size: 14 residues. The germline CDR1 and CDR2 sequences are LGHNA and YSLEER. This chain's CDR3 is CASSAGAYANTQYF. In DNA, the CDR3 is TGCGCCAGCAGCGCGGGGGCCTACGCGAATACGCAGTATTTT.

There are many counts of this clonotype. The rearrangement links TRBV5-1 to TRBJ2-6, with D possibly being TRBD1 (7 bases). This CDR3 spans 17 amino acids. Trimming pared 3 bases from V and 0 bases from J, leaving 13 bases between. Germline CDR1 is SGHRS and CDR2 is YFSETQ. CDR3 DNA sequence: TGCGCCAGCAGCTCCCGACAGGGACTCTCTGGGGCCAACGTCCTGACTTTC. Protein product: CASSSRQGLSGANVLTF. The full variable domain, with the rest looked up from reference TRBV5-1 and TRBJ2-6, is KAGVTQTPRYLIKTRGQQVTLSCSPISGHRSVSWYQQTPGQGLQFLFEYFSETQRNKGNFPGRFSGRQFSNSRSEMNVSTLELGDSALYLCASSSRQGLSGANVLTFGAGSRLTVL.

The table lists this clonotype with a few counts. This sequence joins TRBV15 and TRBJ2-5; 7 bases are shared with TRBD2. CDR3 length equals 16 residues. Germline lookup yields CDR1 LNHNV and CDR2 YYDKDF (reference sequence). V lost 0 bases, J lost 4 bases, and 8 bases stayed unmatched. The CDR3 sequence: CATSRDRGGSAETQYF. The CDR3 DNA follows: TGTGCCACCAGCAGAGATAGGGGCGGGAGTGCAGAGACCCAGTACTTC.

Ten or more counts support this clonotype. V usage is TRBV9 and J usage is TRBJ2-5; 10 bases align to TRBD2. Germline V gene data show CDR1 as SGDLS and CDR2 as YYNGEE. This CDR3 region has 18 residues. V lost 0 bases to trimming and J lost 0 bases; unmatched junction nucleotides: 8. The CDR3 nucleotides are TGTGCCAGCAGCGTAGGAGGATTGGGACTAGCGTACCAAGAGACCCAGTACTTC. It translates to CASSVGGLGLAYQETQYF.

CDR3 coding DNA: TGTGCCAGCAGCTTGGGACAGAGGTCTGGCTACACCTTC. Protein product: CASSLGQRSGYTF. The rearrangement links TRBV11-2 to TRBJ1-2; 7 nucleotides agree with TRBD1. The V segment lost 3 bases and the J segment 7 bases; nucleotides outside the gene matches: 5. This CDR3 is built from 13 residues. Germline values: CDR1 SGHAT, CDR2 FQNNGV. Full variable domain (outside the CDR3, taken from reference TRBV11-2 and TRBJ1-2): EAGVAQSPRYKIIEKRQSVAFWCNPISGHATLYWYQQILGQGPKLLIQFQNNGVVDDSQLPKDRFSAERLKGVDSTLKIQPAKLEDSAVYLCASSLGQRSGYTFGSGTRLTVV.

This chain joins TRBV28 and TRBJ2-2; D is possibly TRBD1 or TRBD2 (7 bases each). In germline, CDR1 is MDHEN, CDR2 SYDVKM. This CDR3 spans 15 amino acids. V was clipped by 5 bases and J by 9 bases, with 19 bases between them. In nucleotides, the CDR3 is TGTGCCAGCAGTCCTACAGGGGCTAGCGGCCGGGAGCTGTTTTTT. It is translated as CASSPTGASGRELFF. Full variable domain (outside the CDR3, taken from reference TRBV28 and TRBJ2-2): DVKVTQSSRYLVKRTGEKVFLECVQDMDHENMFWYRQDPGLGLRLIYFSYDVKMKEKGDIPEGYSVSREKKERFSLILESASTNQTSMYLCASSPTGASGRELFFGEGSRLTVL.

Many counts were recorded for this clonotype. The chain recombines TRBV19 with TRBJ2-5; D may be TRBD1 (6 bases). CDR3 size: 12 residues. The V gene's germline CDR1 is LNHDA and CDR2 SQIVND (reference sequence). The V and J ends lost 3 bases and 4 bases respectively, with 6 bases between them. CDR3 coding DNA: TGTGCCAGTAGTATCAGGGGAGAGACCCAGTACTTC. This gives the protein CASSIRGETQYF.

The CDR3 loop is CASSPLAKTYNEQFF. The CDR3 bases are TGTGCCAGCTCACCACTAGCAAAGACCTACAATGAGCAGTTCTTC. The chain has TRBV18 and TRBJ2-1; D remains unclear. With 1 base removed from V and 2 bases from J, the gap between germline ends came to 9 bases. The CDR3 extends over 15 amino acids. Germline V gene sequence: CDR1 KGHSH, CDR2 LQKENI. Complete variable domain (other parts from reference TRBV18 and TRBJ2-1): NAGVMQNPRHLVRRRGQEARLRCSPMKGHSHVYWYRQLPEEGLKFMVYLQKENIIDESGMPKERFSAEFPKEGPSILRIQQVVRGDSAAYFCASSPLAKTYNEQFFGPGTRLTVL.

This clonotype has only a few counts. The rearrangement links TRBV3-1 to TRBJ2-5, with 8 bases lining up with TRBD2. Germline-derived CDR1 and CDR2 are LGHDT and YNNKEL (reference sequence). Germline trimming cut 4 bases from V and 5 bases from J; bases unmatched to any gene: 6. The CDR3 runs to 14 residues. In DNA, the CDR3 is TGTGCCAGCAGCCCCTCGGGGGGGCACGAGACCCAGTACTTC. Translating it yields CASSPSGGHETQYF.

This clonotype was detected many times. This rearrangement joins TRBV15 to TRBJ2-7; the D gene is possibly TRBD2 (5 bases). Between the trimmed V and J ends, which lost 0 bases and 3 bases, there was a span of 12 bases. CDR3 size: 15 residues. CDR1 LNHNV and CDR2 YYDKDF come from the germline V gene (reference sequence). CDR3 protein: CATSREQRMFYEQYF. The CDR3, as DNA: TGTGCCACCAGCAGAGAACAGCGGATGTTCTACGAGCAGTACTTC.

This clonotype was found a few times. J is TRBJ1-2 and V is TRBV11-3, with 7 bases that match TRBD1. V lost 2 bases to trimming and J lost 3 bases; unmatched junction nucleotides: 3. This CDR3 comprises 14 residues. The germline V gene has CDR1 SGHNT and CDR2 YENEEA. DNA for the CDR3: TGTGCCAGCAGCTTACCAGGGGGTTACTATGGCTACACCTTC. This sequence encodes CASSLPGGYYGYTF. The whole variable domain, filled in from reference TRBV11-3 and TRBJ1-2, reads EAGVVQSPRYKIIEKKQPVAFWCNPISGHNTLYWYLQNLGQGPELLIRYENEEAVDDSQLPKDRFSAERLKGVDSTLKIQPAELGDSAVYLCASSLPGGYYGYTFGSGTRLTVV.

J is TRBJ2-3 and V is TRBV15; TRBD2 agrees at 8 bases. The CDR3 is 16 residues long. Germline CDR1 is LNHNV and CDR2 is YYDKDF (reference sequence). With 2 bases clipped from V and 3 bases from J, the junction kept 7 bases outside the gene matches. The CDR3 nucleotides are TGTGCCACCAGCAGAAGGGCGGGAGGATTAACAGATACGCAGTATTTT. Its protein is CATSRRAGGLTDTQYF.

This clonotype was observed a handful of times. This chain joins TRBV20-1 and TRBJ1-5, with a tentative D call TRBD1 (5 bases). Germline assignment: CDR1 DFQATT and CDR2 SNEGSKA (reference sequence). CDR3 size: 12 residues. V was pared by 7 bases and J by 1 base, with 8 bases between. The CDR3 DNA follows: TGCAGTGGACGGGACAGCAATCAGCCCCAGCATTTT. This sequence encodes CSGRDSNQPQHF.

The V and J genes are TRBV18 and TRBJ2-1, with no clear D. The CDR3 consists of 14 residues. The V gene lost 2 bases and the J gene lost 1 base, with 6 bases spanning the gap. The V gene's germline CDR1 is KGHSH and CDR2 LQKENI. The CDR3 is CASSPKGSYNEQFF. The CDR3 nucleotides read TGTGCCAGCTCACCAAAGGGTTCCTACAATGAGCAGTTCTTC.

This clonotype has a handful of counts. V gene TRBV18 combines with J gene TRBJ2-3; D gene unclear. This CDR3 has 15 amino acids. CDR1 and CDR2 (germline): KGHSH, LQKENI. The V gene lost 0 bases and the J gene lost 2 bases, with 9 bases spanning the gap. CDR3 amino acids: CASSPPVAATDTQYF. In DNA form, the CDR3 reads TGTGCCAGCTCACCACCGGTCGCGGCCACAGATACGCAGTATTTT.

The chain recombines TRBV10-3 with TRBJ2-1, with 11 positions matching TRBD2. The ends lost 6 bases at V and 8 bases at J; junction bases unmatched: 6. From germline, CDR1 is ENHRY and CDR2 SYGVKD. The CDR3 sequence is 14 residues long. The CDR3: CAISPGLADHEQFF. In DNA form, the CDR3 reads TGTGCCATCAGCCCGGGACTAGCGGACCATGAGCAGTTCTTC.

This clonotype was picked up a small number of times. The chain uses TRBV7-2 and TRBJ1-5, with 9 bases aligning to TRBD1. V was clipped by 4 bases and J by 3 bases; unmatched bases: 7. Germline V gives CDR1 SGHTA, CDR2 FQGNSA. CDR3 length: 16 amino acids. The CDR3 reads CASSWGQGRNNQPQHF. DNA of the CDR3: TGTGCCAGCAGCTGGGGACAGGGTCGCAACAATCAGCCCCAGCATTTT.

This clonotype was observed a few times. The chain links TRBV20-1 to TRBJ2-1; either TRBD1 or TRBD2 may supply D (6 bases each). With 6 bases removed from V and 8 bases from J, the gap between germline ends came to 8 bases. Germline loops: CDR1 DFQATT, CDR2 SNEGSKA (reference sequence). The CDR3 length is 10 residues. In nucleotides, the CDR3 is TGCAGTGCGAGGGGGGATGAGCAGTTCTTC. Its translation is CSARGDEQFF.

This clonotype was detected a few times. This chain uses TRBV29-1 with TRBJ2-3, with TRBD2 matching over 8 bases. The V gene's germline CDR1 is SQVTM and CDR2 ANQGSEA. This CDR3 has 16 amino acids. J lost 4 bases, V lost 3 bases, and 12 bases had no gene match. The CDR3 is CSVERGSGAAPDTQYF. The CDR3 nucleotides read TGCAGCGTTGAGAGGGGTAGCGGGGCGGCCCCAGATACGCAGTATTTT.

The chain is built from TRBV29-1 and TRBJ2-7; 9 bases line up with TRBD1. V lost 4 bases to trimming and J lost 3 bases; unmatched junction nucleotides: 4. Germline V gives CDR1 SQVTM, CDR2 ANQGSEA. This CDR3 comprises 13 residues. The CDR3 nucleotides are TGCAGCGTTGTAATGGGACAGGGCTACGAGCAGTACTTC. Translation gives CSVVMGQGYEQYF.